These 29 T cell receptor beta chains originate from one sample sequenced in a study of regulatory T cells in long-lasting Graves disease. Time point: newly diagnosed GD, antithyroid drugs for less than 3 months. RNA isolated from PBMCs was used to make the TCR library. To make TCR beta libraries, researchers used iRepertoire HTBI primers and Arm-PCR of CDR3 regions. TCRdb analysed the multiplex PCR reads with MiXCR anew, one entry per CDR3 protein. Seen here are almost 450,000 distinct CDR3 sequences, roughly 15% observed once, and the top ten hold about 10%. This sample also appeared in a second study, on T cells in Graves' hyperthyroidism and ophthalmopathy.

The material was peripheral blood mononuclear cells (PBMCs), obtained at new diagnosis, from a patient treated with antithyroid drugs. These receptors originate from a woman between 25 and 40 years old with Graves disease.

The sample holds many counts of this clonotype. The chain links TRBV6-1 to TRBJ2-6, with TRBD1 matching over 7 bases. The trim removed 7 bases at V and 0 bases at J, leaving 9 bases unmatched. CDR3 length: 17 amino acids. Germline V gene lookup returns CDR1 MNHNS and CDR2 SASEGT. The CDR3 DNA is TGTGCCAGCAACCGGGACAGCGCTAGCTCTGGGGCCAACGTCCTGACTTTC. As protein: CASNRDSASSGANVLTF.

In its sample, this clonotype was seen once. This may be a read error, as it is one base from a much larger clone. J is TRBJ1-1 and V is TRBV14, with D uncertain. CDR3 length: 12 residues. The germline gives CDR1 SGHDN, CDR2 FVKESK. The CDR3, as DNA: TGTGCCAGCAGCCAAGGGCTCACTGAAGCTCTCTTT. Its translation: CASSQGLTEALF.

This clonotype appeared a few times. V usage is TRBV7-9 and J usage is TRBJ2-5; D ambiguous. V shed 5 bases and J shed 5 bases, with 12 bases lying between them. This CDR3 has 13 amino acids. Germline loops: CDR1 SEHNR, CDR2 FQNEAQ (reference sequence). This chain's CDR3 is CASSKTSEETQYF. The CDR3 DNA reads as TGTGCCAGCAGCAAAACCTCAGAGGAGACCCAGTACTTC. The variable domain in full, with the rest retrieved from reference TRBV7-9 and TRBJ2-5, is DTGVSQNPRHKITKRGQNVTFRCDPISEHNRLYWYRQTLGQGPEFLTYFQNEAQLEKSRLLSDRFSAERPKGSFSTLEIQRTEQGDSAMYLCASSKTSEETQYFGPGTRLLVL.

Many counts were recorded for this clonotype. The chain uses TRBV27 and TRBJ2-1, with 8 bases lining up with TRBD2. This CDR3 is built from 16 residues. V gave up 5 bases and J gave up 0 bases; unmatched junction bases: 6. CDR1 MNHEY and CDR2 SMNVEV come from the germline V gene (reference sequence). The CDR3 bases are TGTGCCAGCAGTGGACTAGCACCGAGCTCCTACAATGAGCAGTTCTTC. This gives the protein CASSGLAPSSYNEQFF.

The CDR3 is CASSLQGLGDIQYF. As DNA, the CDR3 is TGTGCCAGCAGTTTACAGGGGCTGGGGGACATTCAGTACTTC. The genes are TRBV27 and TRBJ2-4; D possibly corresponds to TRBD1 (6 bases). Trimming took 2 bases from V and 8 from J, leaving 13 bases between them. The germline gives CDR1 MNHEY, CDR2 SMNVEV (reference sequence). This CDR3 is built from 14 residues.

Note on this clonotype: This could be a read error, since a much larger clone is one nucleotide away. The chain has TRBV12-3 or TRBV12-4 and TRBJ2-4; TRBD1 aligns across 8 bases. The CDR3 runs to 16 residues. The V gene end was trimmed by 5 bases and the J gene end by 13 bases; junction bases not matched to a gene: 19. CDR3 in DNA: TGTGCCAGCAGTCTCATGACAGGGGCGCGTTTCGGTGAGCAGTACTTC. It codes for CASSLMTGARFGEQYF.

This clonotype has a count of ten or more. The gene calls are TRBV6-2 or TRBV6-3 and TRBJ1-2; 7 nucleotides line up with TRBD1. Trimming took 0 bases from V and 5 from J; bases not matched to a gene: 6. The CDR3 extends over 15 amino acids. Per the germline V gene, CDR1 is MNHEY and CDR2 is SVGEGT. CDR3 sequence: CASSYSPGQTYGYTF. The CDR3 DNA follows: TGTGCCAGCAGTTACTCCCCGGGACAGACTTATGGCTACACCTTC.

The chain couples TRBV20-1 to TRBJ2-2; no definite D call. Trimming shortened V by 6 bases and J by 1 base, and 12 bases separated the two germline ends. The CDR3 sequence is 14 residues long. Looked up from germline, CDR1 is DFQATT and CDR2 is SNEGSKA (reference sequence). The CDR3 spells CSASDVGNTGELFF. The DNA of the CDR3 is TGCAGTGCGTCGGACGTTGGGAACACCGGGGAGCTGTTTTTT.

The V gene is TRBV24-1, the J gene TRBJ1-5, with D uncertain. V lost 5 bases, J lost 2 bases, and 9 bases lay in between. CDR1 is KGHDR and CDR2 is SFDVKD in the germline V gene. CDR3 size: 14 residues. The CDR3 DNA is TGTGCCACCAGTGGGGGATCCGGCAATCAGCCCCAGCATTTT. Its protein product is CATSGGSGNQPQHF.

This clonotype has at least ten counts. The V and J genes are TRBV3-1 and TRBJ1-6; a weak D match, TRBD1 (5 bases). Germline CDR1 reads LGHDT; CDR2 reads YNNKEL (reference sequence). The V end lost 2 bases, the J end lost 9 bases, and 11 bases lay between the germline ends. The CDR3 has 14 amino acids. CDR3 amino acids: CASSQRGVGSPLHF. The CDR3 DNA reads as TGTGCCAGCAGCCAACGAGGGGTTGGTTCACCCCTCCACTTT.

In its sample, this clonotype was seen many times. The V call is TRBV28, the J call TRBJ1-1; no clear D. Trimming shortened V by 6 bases and J by 6 bases, and 11 bases separated the two germline ends. Germline V CDR1 and CDR2: MDHEN, SYDVKM. The CDR3 is made up of 12 amino acids. The CDR3 here is CASRGYGAEAFF. CDR3 bases: TGTGCCAGCAGGGGTTATGGGGCTGAAGCTTTCTTT.

The sample holds many counts of this clonotype. The chain links TRBV9 to TRBJ2-2; possible D gene TRBD1, 6 bases. Germline lookup yields CDR1 SGDLS and CDR2 YYNGEE. Trimming removed 3 bases from V and 7 bases from J, with 19 bases in between. The CDR3 length is 16 residues. This CDR3 reads CASSAMDRRVGGELFF. As DNA, the CDR3 is TGTGCCAGCAGCGCGATGGACAGAAGGGTGGGCGGGGAGCTGTTTTTT.

This clonotype was detected ten times or more. The chain joins TRBV28 to TRBJ1-4, with 7 bases that match TRBD1. The ends lost 4 bases at V and 5 bases at J; junction bases unmatched: 10. The CDR3 is 16 amino acids. Per the germline V gene, CDR1 is MDHEN and CDR2 is SYDVKM. The CDR3 spells CASSSGTALRNEKLFF. CDR3 nucleotides: TGTGCCAGCAGTTCCGGGACAGCCCTGCGGAATGAAAAACTGTTTTTT.

The table lists this clonotype with many counts. The rearrangement links TRBV28 to TRBJ2-7; unclear D gene. The germline V and J ends were trimmed by 7 bases and 7 bases, with 23 bases remaining between them. The CDR3 is 15 residues long. Germline CDR1 and CDR2: MDHEN and SYDVKM. CDR3 nucleotide sequence: TGTGCCAGCAAGCTCGGCAGAGCCATCGACTTTGAGCAGTACTTC. Amino acid sequence: CASKLGRAIDFEQYF.

The sample holds many counts of this clonotype. V is TRBV11-3 and J is TRBJ2-3; 7 nucleotides agree with TRBD2. Germline V gene lookup returns CDR1 SGHNT and CDR2 YENEEA. V was pared by 4 bases and J by 4 bases, with 5 bases of the junction left unmatched. The CDR3 is made up of 14 amino acids. Written as DNA, the CDR3 is TGTGCCAGCAGCTCCTGGGGGGGAGCAGATACGCAGTATTTT. As protein: CASSSWGGADTQYF.

At least ten counts were recorded for this clonotype. The genes are TRBV11-2 and TRBJ1-6, with D tentatively TRBD1 (5 bases). Germline CDR1 is SGHAT and CDR2 is FQNNGV. V lost 3 bases and J lost 5, with 14 bases in between. The length of the CDR3 is 16 residues. CDR3 nucleotides: TGTGCCAGCAGCTTCGAGGGGCTAAGGGATAATTCACCCCTCCACTTT. Its translation: CASSFEGLRDNSPLHF.

There are many counts of this clonotype. The chain joins TRBV7-8 to TRBJ2-5; 8 bases fit TRBD1. The CDR3 has 15 amino acids. CDR1 and CDR2 from the germline V gene are SGHVS and FQNEAQ. With V trimmed by 2 bases and J by 5 bases, 7 bases remained unmatched. CDR3 sequence (DNA): TGTGCCAGCAGCTTACCCGGGACAGGATGGGAGACCCAGTACTTC. Amino acid sequence: CASSLPGTGWETQYF.

Many counts were recorded for this clonotype. The V gene is TRBV7-2, the J gene TRBJ2-7; TRBD2 aligns across 7 bases. CDR1 and CDR2 (germline): SGHTA, FQGNSA. The length of the CDR3 is 15 residues. V shed 6 bases, J shed 1 base, and the junction held 9 bases outside the gene matches. The CDR3 DNA is TGTGCCAGCAGGAAGTTTAGCGGGTTATCCTACGAGCAGTACTTC. Amino acid sequence: CASRKFSGLSYEQYF.

This clonotype has at least ten counts. The V call is TRBV28, the J call TRBJ1-5; D not resolved. The length of the CDR3 is 13 residues. From germline, CDR1 is MDHEN and CDR2 SYDVKM. V gave up 6 bases and J gave up 0 bases, with 6 bases separating them. The CDR3 spells CASSFNSNQPQHF. CDR3 DNA: TGTGCCAGCAGCTTCAATAGCAATCAGCCCCAGCATTTT.

Ten or more counts support this clonotype. The rearrangement links TRBV20-1 to TRBJ2-7; maybe TRBD2 (6 bases). The ends were cut back, 5 bases at V and 4 bases at J, with 15 bases in the middle. The CDR3 runs 13 residues. Germline loops: CDR1 DFQATT, CDR2 SNEGSKA (reference sequence). CDR3 loop: CSALGGKTYEQYF. The DNA of the CDR3 is TGCAGTGCTCTTGGGGGGAAGACATACGAGCAGTACTTC.

Ten or more counts support this clonotype. The chain carries TRBV7-2 and TRBJ2-1, with D possibly matching TRBD2 (5 bases). Trimming took 2 bases from V and 5 from J, leaving 13 bases between them. The CDR3 runs to 15 residues. The germline CDR1 and CDR2 sequences are SGHTA and FQGNSA. The CDR3 nucleotides read TGTGCCAGCAGCTTATATATAGCGCGTAACAATGAGCAGTTCTTC. Translated: CASSLYIARNNEQFF.

This clonotype has ten or more counts. The gene calls are TRBV20-1 and TRBJ2-5; D could derive from TRBD1 or TRBD2 (5 bases each). Germline V gives CDR1 DFQATT, CDR2 SNEGSKA (reference sequence). V lost 3 bases and J lost 0, with 11 bases in between. The CDR3 sequence is 14 residues long. CDR3 DNA sequence: TGCAGTGCTAGGATTCGGGACCACCAAGAGACCCAGTACTTC. This codes for CSARIRDHQETQYF.

The table lists this clonotype with many counts. The chain uses TRBV20-1 and TRBJ2-1, with D possibly matching TRBD1 (5 bases). This CDR3 is built from 13 residues. In germline, CDR1 is DFQATT, CDR2 SNEGSKA (reference sequence). V was cut by 4 bases and J by 8 bases, with 15 bases left in between. This CDR3 is CSAKGWGIDEQFF. As DNA, the CDR3 is TGCAGTGCTAAGGGGTGGGGAATTGATGAGCAGTTCTTC.

On this clonotype itself: Just one base apart from a much larger clone, this may be a read error. Given the absence of the conserved phenylalanine or tryptophan at the CDR3 end, a read error is likely. The V call is TRBV6-1, the J call TRBJ2-5, with D perhaps TRBD2 (5 bases). Germline-derived CDR1 and CDR2 are MNHNS and SASEGT. There are 14 residues in the CDR3. Trimming left V 6 bases short and J 1 base short, with 12 bases between. The CDR3 sequence: CASSRGGSQETQYL. The CDR3 DNA sequence: TGTGCCAGCAGCCGGGGTGGCTCCCAAGAGACCCAGTACCTC.

This chain connects TRBV6-1 to TRBJ1-5; D unresolved. The ends were cut back, 2 bases at V and 6 bases at J, with 2 bases in the middle. Germline CDR1 and CDR2: MNHNS and SASEGT. The CDR3 has 11 residues. CDR3 protein: CASSELQPQHF. DNA for the CDR3: TGTGCCAGCAGTGAACTTCAGCCCCAGCATTTT.

This clonotype was found many times. The genes are TRBV27 and TRBJ2-1, with no clear D. Trimming pared 0 bases from V and 9 bases from J, leaving 9 bases between. Germline V lookup: CDR1 MNHEY, CDR2 SMNVEV (reference sequence). The CDR3 sequence is 13 residues long. CDR3 loop: CASSLSSAREQFF. CDR3 coding DNA: TGTGCCAGCAGTTTATCCTCCGCGCGTGAGCAGTTCTTC.

In DNA form, the CDR3 reads TGTGCCAGCAGCTCTGGACAGGCCCTAGCCAAAAACATTCAGTACTTC. Its protein product is CASSSGQALAKNIQYF. This rearrangement joins TRBV28 to TRBJ2-4; TRBD1 agrees at 7 bases. The CDR3 has 16 residues. Looked up from germline, CDR1 is MDHEN and CDR2 is SYDVKM. V lost 6 bases and J lost 0; bases outside the gene matches: 8.

The sample holds many counts of this clonotype. V usage is TRBV6-1 and J usage is TRBJ2-7; D remains unclear. Deletions cut 0 bases from V and 5 bases from J, with 5 bases between. Germline CDR1 is MNHNS and CDR2 is SASEGT. The CDR3 covers 12 residues. CDR3 DNA: TGTGCCAGCAGTGAAGCGTGGGACGAGCAGTACTTC. Amino acid sequence: CASSEAWDEQYF.

This clonotype has at least ten counts. This CDR3 reads CASSSPGWVAGRQETQYF. The CDR3 region has the DNA TGTGCCAGCAGCTCCCCGGGTTGGGTAGCGGGACGCCAAGAGACCCAGTACTTC. The chain carries TRBV7-9 and TRBJ2-5; 8 bases are a match to TRBD2. V lost 4 bases and J lost 1; bases outside the gene matches: 14. The CDR3 is 18 residues long. Germline V gene lookup returns CDR1 SEHNR and CDR2 FQNEAQ (reference sequence). The whole variable domain, filled in from reference TRBV7-9 and TRBJ2-5, reads DTGVSQNPRHKITKRGQNVTFRCDPISEHNRLYWYRQTLGQGPEFLTYFQNEAQLEKSRLLSDRFSAERPKGSFSTLEIQRTEQGDSAMYLCASSSPGWVAGRQETQYFGPGTRLLVL.